The TCR beta chain described here comes from a study of early stage breast cancer tumors. Study context: Invasive lobular carcinomas made up about 30% of the 12 ER+/PR+/HER2- tumors. Study-wide points: Comparing each tissue with blood distinguished tumor from normal in 14 of 16 patients.

This table comes from immunoSEQ multiplex PCR, and its TCRdb copy is limited to in-frame clones, with some not included. The data hold fewer than 80,000 clones, with around 80% observed a single time. For this clone: Its antigen remains unidentified. Additional DNA sequences in this sample encode the identical CDR3.

Germline V gene sequence: CDR1 SGHRS, CDR2 YFSETQ. V lost 4 bases and J lost 2; bases outside the gene matches: 5. The CDR3 runs to 14 residues. The chain is built from TRBV5-1 and TRBJ2-7; 8 nucleotides align to TRBD1. The sequenced sample consisted of blood. The TCR sequence derives from a middle-aged person with breast cancer. CDR3 nucleotides: TGCGCCAGCAGCGCTGGACAGGGCACCTACGAGCAGTACTTC. This gives the protein CASSAGQGTYEQYF.